Included here is one TCR beta chain sequence, with context. This clone showed up just once. Its antigen is currently not known. It has no much larger one-base neighbor in the sample; base qualities were not kept. In the prospective study, participants were about 18 to 95 years old, resided in fewer than 25 geographic areas of the United States, and were enrolled through a virtual design. Cohort assignment in the prospective study relied on participant-reported clinical history from a screening survey and a study questionnaire. ImmuneRACE Cohort 3 recovered participants were defined by two consecutive negative NP/OP PCR tests, healthcare professional clearance, or symptom resolution. Each participant in the prospective study had whole blood, serum and a nasopharyngeal or oropharyngeal swab collected by mobile phlebotomists. Prospective study participants could optionally give additional blood draws and questionnaires over an approximately two-month period. Before DNA extraction, blood samples from the prospective study were shipped at room temperature or frozen.

This entry belongs to a study of blood T cell repertoires in COVID-19 (dated by TCRdb to between 2020 and 2021). Regarding the complete study: The collaborator samples originated in the United States, Italy and Spain and spanned the acute and convalescent phases of COVID-19. HLA class I and class II types, where available, came from metadata supplied by the sample provider rather than from assay-based typing. Deeply sampled blood TCRbeta repertoires from subjects exposed to, actively infected with, or recovered from COVID-19 were included in the dataset. The repertoires were made available in a free public database intended to serve as a resource for research on the immune response to SARS-CoV-2. The samples were drawn from the first 160 participants of the ongoing ImmuneRACE study and from over a thousand subjects provided by 6 global collaborators. Sample metadata almost always included a de-identified subject ID, COVID-19 status, age in years and sex. The material from the prospective study consisted of cDNA or gDNA derived from T cells, B-cell-depleted T cells, or PBMCs.

Spanning cysteine to phenylalanine, the CDR3 consists of 11 amino acids. Of all the DNA, just the CDR3 is kept, 33 bases in frame from base 1. CDR1 and CDR2 are read off the germline V gene as KGHSH and LQKENI. At the junction V is shortened by 6 bases and J by 7 bases, with 7 bases in between. Here is what the overall study found, with its caveats: The amount of clinical and demographic metadata varied by source and participant and was provided uncurated.

TCRbeta CDR3 regions were amplified from genomic DNA by means of the immunoSEQ Assay, a bias-controlled multiplex PCR. As for how the authors treated the data: The number of nucleated cells in each sample was estimated from the amplification of reference gene primers within the assay. Sequence reads were collapsed and filtered to measure the absolute abundance of every unique TCRbeta CDR3 rearrangement. For each sample, productive Simpson clonality was calculated as the square root of Simpson's diversity index across productive rearrangements. In TCRdb, the immuneACCESS table is reduced to in-frame sequences with V and J assigned. These tables do not hold every clone; where another copy was compared, an unresolved V gene accounts for under half, and the others remain unexplained. For V, J and clone size, that table is used; D and trimming come from the DNA. This sample has hundreds of thousands of clones in its table, and 70% to 90% of those were observed once. The ten biggest clones cover around 2.1% of the sample.

Material for sequencing was PBMCs or T cells enriched from blood (not recorded which). Recombination connected TRBV18 to TRBJ2-1; there is no confident call for the D gene. The sequence was collected from a man aged 25 to 40 who had recovered from COVID-19. The nucleotide sequence is given as TGTGCCAGCTCGAATGCGAATGAGCAGTTCTTC. The translation is CASSNANEQFF. The full variable domain, with segments outside the CDR3 supplied by the reference TRBV18 and TRBJ2-1 proteins, appears as NAGVMQNPRHLVRRRGQEARLRCSPMKGHSHVYWYRQLPEEGLKFMVYLQKENIIDESGMPKERFSAEFPKEGPSILRIQQVVRGDSAAYFCASSNANEQFFGPGTRLTVL.